This TCR beta chain was sequenced during a study of identical twins. Points from the study as a whole: In zero-insertion analyses, partial confounding could arise from invariant MAIT and iNKT cells. Sequences that were out-of-frame, alpha and twin-shared displayed an excess of low generation probability.

This clonotype occurred a few times. Its matching antigen is unknown. V lost 4 bases to trimming and J lost 1 base, with 15 bases between them. The CDR3 runs 15 residues. Per germline, CDR1 SGDLS and CDR2 YYNGEE. Unique molecular identifiers were present on cDNA, and template switching added a universal primer site. TCRdb processed the 5' RACE reads anew with MiXCR; each CDR3 protein has one entry. In the table there are roughly 700,000 distinct CDR3 sequences, over 8.5% of which are singletons. This sample was shared with a second study, whose subject was yellow fever vaccine responses in identical twins.

The chain combines TRBV9 with TRBJ2-7; perhaps TRBD2 as D (7 bases). This receptor was identified in a woman under 30 in good health. The sequenced sample consisted of PBMCs. CDR3 residues: CASSRAGAGSYEQYF. DNA for the CDR3: TGTGCCAGCAGCCGGGCGGGGGCCGGTTCCTACGAGCAGTACTTC.